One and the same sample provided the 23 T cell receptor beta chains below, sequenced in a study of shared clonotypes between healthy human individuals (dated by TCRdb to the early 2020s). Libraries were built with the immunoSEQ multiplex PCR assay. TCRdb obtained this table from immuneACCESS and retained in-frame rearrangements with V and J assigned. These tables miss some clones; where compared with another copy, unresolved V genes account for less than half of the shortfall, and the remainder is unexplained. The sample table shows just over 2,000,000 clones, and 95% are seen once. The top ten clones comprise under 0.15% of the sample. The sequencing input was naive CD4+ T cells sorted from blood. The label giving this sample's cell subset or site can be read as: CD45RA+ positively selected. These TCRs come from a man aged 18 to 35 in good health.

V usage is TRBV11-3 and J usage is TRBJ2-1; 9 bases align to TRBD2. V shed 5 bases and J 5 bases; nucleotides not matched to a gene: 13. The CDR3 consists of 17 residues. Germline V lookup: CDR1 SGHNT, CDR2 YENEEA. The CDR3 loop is CASSRTWAGGHDNEQFF. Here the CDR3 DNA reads TGTGCCAGCAGCCGCACGTGGGCGGGGGGGCATGACAATGAGCAGTTCTTC.

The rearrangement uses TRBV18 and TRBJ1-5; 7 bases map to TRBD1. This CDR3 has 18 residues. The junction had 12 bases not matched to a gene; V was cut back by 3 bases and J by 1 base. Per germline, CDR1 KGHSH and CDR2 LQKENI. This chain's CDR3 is CASSPTGESLGSNQPQHF. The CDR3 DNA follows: TGTGCCAGCTCACCTACAGGGGAAAGTTTGGGAAGCAATCAGCCCCAGCATTTT.

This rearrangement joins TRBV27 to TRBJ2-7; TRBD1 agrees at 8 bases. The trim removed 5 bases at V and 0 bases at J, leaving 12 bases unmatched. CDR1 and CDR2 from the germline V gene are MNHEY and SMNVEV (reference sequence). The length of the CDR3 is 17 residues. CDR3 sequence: CASSPRTGSRSSYEQYF. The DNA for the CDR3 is TGTGCCAGCAGTCCTCGGACAGGGTCTCGAAGCTCCTACGAGCAGTACTTC.

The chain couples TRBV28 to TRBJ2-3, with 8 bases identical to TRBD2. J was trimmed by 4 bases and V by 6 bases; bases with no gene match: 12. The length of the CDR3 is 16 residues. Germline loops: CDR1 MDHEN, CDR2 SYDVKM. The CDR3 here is CASRPSGLEAADTQYF. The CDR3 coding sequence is TGTGCCAGCAGACCATCGGGACTAGAAGCGGCAGATACGCAGTATTTT.

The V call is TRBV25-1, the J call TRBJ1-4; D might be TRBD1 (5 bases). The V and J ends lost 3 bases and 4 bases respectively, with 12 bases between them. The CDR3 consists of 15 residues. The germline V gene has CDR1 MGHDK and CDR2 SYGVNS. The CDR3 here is CASSEPGGRNEKLFF. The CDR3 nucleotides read TGTGCCAGCAGTGAGCCGGGGGGACGTAATGAAAAACTGTTTTTT.

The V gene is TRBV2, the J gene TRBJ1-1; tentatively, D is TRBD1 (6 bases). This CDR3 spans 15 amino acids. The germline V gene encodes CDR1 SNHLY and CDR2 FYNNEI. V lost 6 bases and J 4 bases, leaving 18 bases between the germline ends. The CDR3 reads CASSLQGQGITEAFF. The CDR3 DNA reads TGTGCCAGCAGCCTCCAGGGGCAGGGCATCACTGAAGCTTTCTTT.

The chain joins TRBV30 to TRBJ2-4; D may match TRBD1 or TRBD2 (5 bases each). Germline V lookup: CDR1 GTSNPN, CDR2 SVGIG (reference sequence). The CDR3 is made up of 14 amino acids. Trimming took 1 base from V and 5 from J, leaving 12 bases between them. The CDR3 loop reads CAWSGKGTQNIQYF. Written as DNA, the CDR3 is TGTGCCTGGAGTGGGAAGGGGACCCAAAACATTCAGTACTTC.

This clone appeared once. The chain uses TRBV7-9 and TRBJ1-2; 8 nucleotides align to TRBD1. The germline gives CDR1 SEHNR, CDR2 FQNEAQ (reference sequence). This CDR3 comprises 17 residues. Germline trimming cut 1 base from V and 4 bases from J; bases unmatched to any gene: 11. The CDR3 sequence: CASSLGGQGAIGYGYTF. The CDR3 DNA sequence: TGTGCCAGCAGCTTAGGTGGGCAGGGGGCGATTGGCTATGGCTACACCTTC.

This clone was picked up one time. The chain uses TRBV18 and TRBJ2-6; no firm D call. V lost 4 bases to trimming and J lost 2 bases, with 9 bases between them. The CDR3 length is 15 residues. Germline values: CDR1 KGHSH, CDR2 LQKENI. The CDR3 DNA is TGTGCCAGCTCACTGGCGGCCCCTGGGGCCAACGTCCTGACTTTC. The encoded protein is CASSLAAPGANVLTF.

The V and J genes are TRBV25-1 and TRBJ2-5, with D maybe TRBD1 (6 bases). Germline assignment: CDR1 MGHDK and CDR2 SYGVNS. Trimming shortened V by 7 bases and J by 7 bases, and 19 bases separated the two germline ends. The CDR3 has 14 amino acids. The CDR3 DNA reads TGTGCCAGCACCGGACAGCTTATAGGGTTGACCCAGTACTTC. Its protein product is CASTGQLIGLTQYF.

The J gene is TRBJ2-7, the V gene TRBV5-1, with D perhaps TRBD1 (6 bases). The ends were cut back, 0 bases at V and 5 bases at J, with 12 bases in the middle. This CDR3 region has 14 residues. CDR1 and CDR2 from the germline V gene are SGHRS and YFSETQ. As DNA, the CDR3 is TGCGCCAGCAGCTTGGTGGCCAGGGGCCACGAGCAGTACTTC. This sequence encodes CASSLVARGHEQYF.

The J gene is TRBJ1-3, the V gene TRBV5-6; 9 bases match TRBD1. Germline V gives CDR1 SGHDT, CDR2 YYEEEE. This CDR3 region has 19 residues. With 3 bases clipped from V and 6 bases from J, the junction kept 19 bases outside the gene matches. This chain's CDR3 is CASSSRGTGRPFNENTIYF. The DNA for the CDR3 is TGTGCCAGCAGCTCACGCGGGACAGGGAGGCCCTTCAACGAAAACACCATATATTTT.

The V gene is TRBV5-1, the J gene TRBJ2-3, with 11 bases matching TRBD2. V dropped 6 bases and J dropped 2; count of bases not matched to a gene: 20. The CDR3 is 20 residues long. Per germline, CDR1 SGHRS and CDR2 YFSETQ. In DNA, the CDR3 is TGCGCCAGCAACCCGACTAGCGGGGATACCTCGATTCTGATCACAGATACGCAGTATTTT. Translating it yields CASNPTSGDTSILITDTQYF.

The CDR3 loop is CASNRGPGYGYTF. The CDR3 DNA reads TGTGCCAGCAACCGGGGACCTGGTTATGGCTACACCTTC. The chain carries TRBV6-5 and TRBJ1-2, with D possibly being TRBD1 (5 bases). Germline values: CDR1 MNHEY, CDR2 SVGAGI. CDR3 length equals 13 residues. V was shortened by 7 bases and J by 5 bases, with 14 bases between the two germline ends.

The DNA of the CDR3 is TGTGCCAGCAGCGTAAACACAGATACGCAGTATTTT. Translating it yields CASSVNTDTQYF. The chain uses TRBV9 and TRBJ2-3, with D unresolved. The CDR3 is 12 residues long. Trimming pared 1 base from V and 2 bases from J, leaving 2 bases between. Germline-derived CDR1 and CDR2 are SGDLS and YYNGEE.

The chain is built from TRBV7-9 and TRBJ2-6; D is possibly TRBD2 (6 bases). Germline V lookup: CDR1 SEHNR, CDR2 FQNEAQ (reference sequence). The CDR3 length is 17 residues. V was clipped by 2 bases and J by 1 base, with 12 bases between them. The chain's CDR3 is CASSLWRGRSGANVLTF. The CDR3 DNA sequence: TGTGCCAGCAGCTTATGGCGGGGTCGATCTGGGGCCAACGTCCTGACTTTC.

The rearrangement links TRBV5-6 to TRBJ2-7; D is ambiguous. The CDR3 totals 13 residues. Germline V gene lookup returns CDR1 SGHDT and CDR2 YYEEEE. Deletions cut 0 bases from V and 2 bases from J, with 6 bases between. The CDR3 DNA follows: TGTGCCAGCAGCTTGGTCACAGCCTACGAGCAGTACTTC. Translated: CASSLVTAYEQYF.

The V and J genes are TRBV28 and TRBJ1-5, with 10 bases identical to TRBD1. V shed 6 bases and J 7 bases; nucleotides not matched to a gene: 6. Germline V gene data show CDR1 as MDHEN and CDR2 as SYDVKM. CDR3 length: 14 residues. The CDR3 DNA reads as TGTGCCAGCAGGCGGGACAGGGGTAACCAGCCCCAGCATTTT. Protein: CASRRDRGNQPQHF.

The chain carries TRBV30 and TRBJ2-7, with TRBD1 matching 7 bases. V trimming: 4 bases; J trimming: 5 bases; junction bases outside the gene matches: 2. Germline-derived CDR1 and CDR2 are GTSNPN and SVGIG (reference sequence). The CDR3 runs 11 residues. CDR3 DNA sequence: TGTGCCTGGACTCAGGGGGACGAGCAGTACTTC. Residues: CAWTQGDEQYF.

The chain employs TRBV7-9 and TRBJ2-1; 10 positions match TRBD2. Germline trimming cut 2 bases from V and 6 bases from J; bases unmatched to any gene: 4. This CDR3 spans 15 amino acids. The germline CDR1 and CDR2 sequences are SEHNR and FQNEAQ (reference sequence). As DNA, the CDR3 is TGTGCCAGCAGCTTACAAGCGGGGGGGCCCAATGAGCAGTTCTTC. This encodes CASSLQAGGPNEQFF.

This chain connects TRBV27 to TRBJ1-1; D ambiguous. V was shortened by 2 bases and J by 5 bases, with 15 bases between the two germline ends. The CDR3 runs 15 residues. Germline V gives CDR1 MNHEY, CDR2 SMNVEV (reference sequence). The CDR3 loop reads CASSLGSSSGTEAFF. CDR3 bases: TGTGCCAGCAGTTTAGGGTCCTCGTCGGGGACTGAAGCTTTCTTT.

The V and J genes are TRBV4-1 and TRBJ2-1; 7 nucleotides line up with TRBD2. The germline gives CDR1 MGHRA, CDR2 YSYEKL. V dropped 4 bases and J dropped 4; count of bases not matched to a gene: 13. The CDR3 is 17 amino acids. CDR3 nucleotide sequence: TGCGCCAGCAGCCTCACTTCGGGGCGGGAGTCATACAATGAGCAGTTCTTC. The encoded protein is CASSLTSGRESYNEQFF.

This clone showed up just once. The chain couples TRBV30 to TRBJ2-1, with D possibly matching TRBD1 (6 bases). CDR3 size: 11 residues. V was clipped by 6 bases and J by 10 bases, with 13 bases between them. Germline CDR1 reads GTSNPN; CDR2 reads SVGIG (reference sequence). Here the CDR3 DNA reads TGTGCCTGTACAGGGTATGGCGAGCAGTTCTTC. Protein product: CACTGYGEQFF.